Following are 32 T cell receptor beta chains from one sample sequenced in a study of patients and donors after allogeneic stem cell transplantation (dated by TCRdb to about 2020). Library preparation was by RT-PCR. Sequenced on a NextSeq 550. TCRdb passed the public sequencing reads through fastp at Q25 and MiXCR, retaining productive beta sequences. Rows matching on CDR3 protein sequence are summarized as one entry with the most common DNA and genes. For this sample the table gives fewer than 200,000 distinct CDR3 sequences, of which about 29% were detected only once. 3.2% of the sample is taken by the ten largest. The sequenced sample consisted of blood, either unsorted or a sorted T cell fraction (not recorded which). These receptors all stem from a human donor who was either an allogeneic HSCT recipient or a stem cell or donor lymphocyte infusion donor (not recorded which). It is not recorded whose cells these are; they may come from a transplant donor.

V usage is TRBV9 and J usage is TRBJ2-1; D remains ambiguous. The CDR3 covers 15 residues. V was shortened by 4 bases and J by 0 bases, with 11 bases between the two germline ends. Germline values: CDR1 SGDLS, CDR2 YYNGEE. The CDR3 loop reads CASSSRGDSYNEQFF. CDR3 in DNA: TGTGCCAGCAGCTCCCGTGGCGACTCCTACAATGAGCAGTTCTTC.

This clonotype was counted between two and nine times. The V gene is TRBV3-1, the J gene TRBJ1-2; D unresolved. Trimming took off 3 bases at V and 5 bases at J, with 10 bases between the two ends. CDR1 and CDR2 (germline): LGHDT, YNNKEL (reference sequence). CDR3 length equals 13 residues. The CDR3 DNA reads TGTGCCAGCAGCCAGGGAATTGGGTATGGCTACACCTTC. It is translated as CASSQGIGYGYTF.

Concerning this clonotype: Sequence at one end of the junction differs from germline and may be a read error. The V gene is TRBV5-1, the J gene TRBJ2-1, with D unclear. Looked up from germline, CDR1 is SGHRS and CDR2 is YFSETQ. This CDR3 spans 13 amino acids. The CDR3 DNA reads as TGCGCCAGCAGCTTGGACGGGTACAGTGAGCAGTTCTTC. It translates to CASSLDGYSEQFF.

In this sample, this clonotype turned up a few times. The chain uses TRBV5-6 and TRBJ2-5; D possibly uses TRBD1 or TRBD2 (5 bases each). V lost 6 bases to trimming and J lost 7 bases, with 25 bases between them. The CDR3 has 16 amino acids. Per the germline V gene, CDR1 is SGHDT and CDR2 is YYEEEE. CDR3 in amino acids: CASTRAFRGAVRTQYF. The DNA of the CDR3 is TGTGCCAGCACCAGGGCATTCAGAGGGGCCGTTAGGACCCAGTACTTC.

There are a few counts of this clonotype. The chain combines TRBV6-5 with TRBJ1-6; D is unclear. Germline V gives CDR1 MNHEY, CDR2 SVGAGI. Trimming removed 4 bases from V and 3 bases from J, with 13 bases in between. This CDR3 comprises 16 residues. CDR3 sequence reads: CASSSEATYYNSPLHF. CDR3 nucleotide sequence: TGTGCCAGCAGTTCCGAGGCTACCTACTATAATTCACCCCTCCACTTT.

This clonotype was counted at least ten times. This chain links TRBV20-1 with TRBJ1-5, with D unresolved. CDR1 DFQATT and CDR2 SNEGSKA come from the germline V gene (reference sequence). Trimming pared 6 bases from V and 7 bases from J, leaving 19 bases between. CDR3 length: 14 residues. CDR3 sequence: CSASSGGLRQPQHF. CDR3 in DNA: TGCAGTGCCTCCAGCGGAGGGCTACGGCAGCCCCAGCATTTT.

The sample holds a few counts of this clonotype. The chain recombines TRBV4-3 with TRBJ2-5; TRBD1 matches at 9 bases. The CDR3 totals 15 residues. Germline CDR1 and CDR2: LGHNA and YSLEER. V trimming: 5 bases; J trimming: 5 bases; junction bases outside the gene matches: 9. CDR3 coding DNA: TGCGCCAGCAGCTACCTACAGGGGGCAGGGGAGACCCAGTACTTC. Amino acids: CASSYLQGAGETQYF.

The V call is TRBV9, the J call TRBJ2-7; D is tentatively TRBD1 or TRBD2 (5 bases each). With 1 base removed from V and 3 bases from J, the gap between germline ends came to 20 bases. The CDR3 extends over 17 amino acids. Germline V gene sequence: CDR1 SGDLS, CDR2 YYNGEE. The CDR3 nucleotides read TGTGCCAGCAGCGTAAGCGGCCTCGGACATCCTATCTACGAGCAGTACTTC. Amino acid sequence: CASSVSGLGHPIYEQYF. The full variable domain, rest sourced from reference TRBV9 and TRBJ2-7, is DSGVTQTPKHLITATGQRVTLRCSPRSGDLSVYWYQQSLDQGLQFLIQYYNGEERAKGNILERFSAQQFPDLHSELNLSSLELGDSALYFCASSVSGLGHPIYEQYFGPGTRLTVT.

The genes are TRBV7-2 and TRBJ2-1, with 9 bases matching TRBD2. CDR3 length: 16 residues. V trimming: 3 bases; J trimming: 9 bases; junction bases outside the gene matches: 12. CDR1 and CDR2 (germline): SGHTA, FQGNSA. The CDR3 region is CASSFPYSGSHGEQFF. Written as DNA, the CDR3 is TGTGCCAGCAGCTTTCCTTATAGCGGGAGTCATGGTGAGCAGTTCTTC.

This clonotype was seen many times. The chain uses TRBV5-1 and TRBJ1-3; D gene ambiguous. Trimming took off 3 bases at V and 3 bases at J, with 7 bases between the two ends. This CDR3 contains 13 residues. CDR1 SGHRS and CDR2 YFSETQ come from the germline V gene. The CDR3 is CASSSDRGNTIYF. DNA of the CDR3: TGCGCCAGCAGCTCGGACCGTGGAAACACCATATATTTT. The full variable domain, with the rest looked up from reference TRBV5-1 and TRBJ1-3, is KAGVTQTPRYLIKTRGQQVTLSCSPISGHRSVSWYQQTPGQGLQFLFEYFSETQRNKGNFPGRFSGRQFSNSRSEMNVSTLELGDSALYLCASSSDRGNTIYFGEGSWLTVV.

V is TRBV3-1 and J is TRBJ2-1; 15 nucleotides agree with TRBD2. Germline-derived CDR1 and CDR2 are LGHDT and YNNKEL (reference sequence). J was trimmed by 2 bases and V by 9 bases; bases with no gene match: 11. The CDR3 is 18 amino acids. The CDR3: CASRNGLAGGPAYNEQFF. CDR3 nucleotide sequence: TGTGCCAGTAGGAATGGACTAGCGGGAGGGCCTGCCTACAATGAGCAGTTCTTC.

This chain joins TRBV4-1 and TRBJ2-7, with 11 bases matching TRBD2. CDR3 length equals 15 residues. Germline loops: CDR1 MGHRA, CDR2 YSYEKL. J gave up 3 bases and V 4 bases, and 5 bases lay outside the gene matches. DNA of the CDR3: TGCGCCAGCAGCCTACAGGGACTAGCGGACTACGAGCAGTACTTC. This encodes CASSLQGLADYEQYF.

This clonotype was recorded a few times. The chain links TRBV12-3 or TRBV12-4 to TRBJ1-2; D gene unclear. The CDR3 loop spans 13 amino acids. V dropped 7 bases and J dropped 2 bases, with 11 bases sitting between them. The CDR3 loop reads CASNQGRNYGYTF. CDR3 DNA: TGTGCCAGCAATCAAGGCAGGAACTATGGCTACACCTTC.

The rearrangement uses TRBV14 and TRBJ1-5, with D unresolved. CDR3 length: 12 amino acids. V lost 3 bases, J lost 7 bases, and 7 bases lay in between. CDR1 is SGHDN, CDR2 FVKESK, per germline. The DNA of the CDR3 is TGTGCCAGCAGCCAGTTCGGCCAGCCCCAGCATTTT. Amino acids: CASSQFGQPQHF.

This chain connects TRBV4-3 to TRBJ1-5; 7 positions match TRBD1. CDR1 and CDR2 from the germline V gene are LGHNA and YSLEER. The CDR3 runs 18 residues. V was pared by 1 base and J by 0 bases, with 9 bases of the junction left unmatched. CDR3 bases: TGCGCCAGCAGCCAAGGGCTGACAGGGTCCCATAGCAATCAGCCCCAGCATTTT. This encodes CASSQGLTGSHSNQPQHF.

This chain uses TRBV28 with TRBJ2-7, with a possible D match to TRBD1 (5 bases). This CDR3 region has 13 residues. V lost 5 bases, J lost 4 bases, and 12 bases lay in between. CDR1 is MDHEN, CDR2 SYDVKM, per germline. CDR3 amino acids: CASSIPDSYEQYF. The CDR3 region has the DNA TGTGCCAGCAGTATTCCCGACAGTTACGAGCAGTACTTC. Complete variable domain (other parts from reference TRBV28 and TRBJ2-7): DVKVTQSSRYLVKRTGEKVFLECVQDMDHENMFWYRQDPGLGLRLIYFSYDVKMKEKGDIPEGYSVSREKKERFSLILESASTNQTSMYLCASSIPDSYEQYFGPGTRLTVT.

V is TRBV6-5 and J is TRBJ2-7; TRBD2 is a possible D gene (6 bases). Trimming pared 3 bases from V and 3 bases from J, leaving 12 bases between. The CDR3 runs 14 residues. Germline assignment: CDR1 MNHEY and CDR2 SVGAGI. The DNA for the CDR3 is TGTGCCAGCAGTTATGGGGGGTCAGACTACGAGCAGTACTTC. Amino acid sequence: CASSYGGSDYEQYF.

The gene calls are TRBV5-1 and TRBJ1-5, with 7 nucleotides matching TRBD1. Germline lookup yields CDR1 SGHRS and CDR2 YFSETQ. The trim removed 4 bases at V and 1 base at J, leaving 8 bases unmatched. This CDR3 is built from 16 residues. CDR3 DNA: TGCGCCAGCAGCCCACCTACAGGGGAGAGCAATCAGCCCCAGCATTTT. Translated, it gives CASSPPTGESNQPQHF.

V gene TRBV12-3 or TRBV12-4 combines with J gene TRBJ2-3, with a tentative D call TRBD1 (6 bases). CDR3 length equals 15 residues. V was pared by 6 bases and J by 8 bases, with 21 bases between. The CDR3 protein is CASRAWADSSGTQYF. Written as DNA, the CDR3 is TGTGCCAGCAGGGCCTGGGCGGACAGCTCGGGTACGCAGTATTTT.

This chain joins TRBV29-1 and TRBJ2-6; no firm D call. V lost 7 bases and J lost 0, with 10 bases in between. This CDR3 has 14 residues. Germline CDR1 and CDR2: SQVTM and ANQGSEA. Written as DNA, the CDR3 is TGCAGCGCCCTTGCTGGCTCTGGGGCCAACGTCCTGACTTTC. Its protein is CSALAGSGANVLTF.

This clonotype was detected only a few times. The gene calls are TRBV5-1 and TRBJ2-7; D ambiguous. V lost 1 base and J 1 base, leaving 9 bases between the germline ends. This CDR3 contains 14 residues. Germline V gives CDR1 SGHRS, CDR2 YFSETQ. The CDR3 DNA follows: TGCGCCAGCAGCTTGAACGCGAGATCCTACGAGCAGTACTTC. This sequence encodes CASSLNARSYEQYF.

The chain is built from TRBV12-1 and TRBJ2-1; TRBD1, the table's D call, was not compared with the DNA. TRBV12-1 is noted as a pseudogene. The CDR3 covers 14 residues. The DNA of the CDR3 is TGTGCCAGCAGCGCACCGGGACAGGGCAATGAGCAGTTCTTC. This translates into CASSAPGQGNEQFF.

This clonotype was recorded a few times. The J gene is TRBJ1-2, the V gene TRBV29-1, with TRBD1 matching 8 bases. The germline V gene encodes CDR1 SQVTM and CDR2 ANQGSEA. This CDR3 comprises 13 residues. Trimming removed 3 bases from V and 6 bases from J; junction bases left unmatched: 6. The CDR3 protein is CSVDTDREDGYTF. In nucleotides, the CDR3 is TGCAGCGTTGACACGGACAGGGAGGATGGCTACACCTTC.

The genes are TRBV11-2 and TRBJ1-6; D gene uncertain. V was trimmed by 6 bases and J by 7 bases, leaving 13 bases between them. This CDR3 is built from 14 residues. Germline CDR1 reads SGHAT; CDR2 reads FQNNGV. The CDR3 here is CASSRARINSPLHF. CDR3 DNA sequence: TGTGCCAGCAGTCGGGCTAGGATAAATTCACCCCTCCACTTT.

The rearrangement joins TRBV5-1 to TRBJ1-6; 9 positions match TRBD1. Per germline, CDR1 SGHRS and CDR2 YFSETQ. The CDR3 extends over 16 amino acids. The ends lost 4 bases at V and 8 bases at J; junction bases unmatched: 10. The CDR3 DNA sequence: TGCGCCAGCAGCCCCTCGCCCGGGACAGGGTATTCACCCCTCCACTTT. Residues: CASSPSPGTGYSPLHF.

This clonotype has only a few counts. The chain links TRBV4-3 to TRBJ2-7; D is unclear. This CDR3 is built from 14 residues. Germline V CDR1 and CDR2: LGHNA, YSLEER. Trimming removed 4 bases at V and 3 bases at J, with 13 bases between. The CDR3 DNA reads TGCGCCAGCAGCCCAACACCCGGCGGCTACGAGCAGTACTTC. Translated, it gives CASSPTPGGYEQYF.

This clonotype came up a few times. The J gene is TRBJ1-2, the V gene TRBV4-1; weak D call: TRBD1 (6 bases). The CDR3 is 15 residues long. Germline CDR1 is MGHRA and CDR2 is YSYEKL. V was trimmed by 3 bases and J by 2 bases, leaving 13 bases between them. CDR3 loop: CASSHGGGANYGYTF. CDR3 DNA sequence: TGCGCCAGCAGCCATGGCGGGGGCGCCAACTATGGCTACACCTTC.

This clonotype appeared a few times. This chain uses TRBV20-1 with TRBJ1-5; D ambiguous. The V and J ends lost 6 bases and 7 bases respectively, with 7 bases between them. This CDR3 spans 10 amino acids. CDR1 and CDR2 (germline): DFQATT, SNEGSKA (reference sequence). CDR3 DNA: TGCAGTGCGCAGGAGCAGCCCCAGCATTTT. It is translated as CSAQEQPQHF.

Only a few counts were recorded for this clonotype. V usage is TRBV29-1 and J usage is TRBJ2-1, with TRBD2 matching over 14 bases. This CDR3 has 16 residues. The germline V gene has CDR1 SQVTM and CDR2 ANQGSEA. The V segment lost 2 bases and the J segment 10 bases; nucleotides outside the gene matches: 10. CDR3 sequence: CSVERSGLAGGGEQFF. CDR3 coding DNA: TGCAGCGTTGAAAGGTCTGGACTAGCGGGAGGTGGGGAGCAGTTCTTC.

This chain connects TRBV24-1 to TRBJ2-3, with TRBD2 matching over 7 bases. Germline V gives CDR1 KGHDR, CDR2 SFDVKD. This CDR3 has 16 residues. V lost 6 bases to trimming and J lost 3 bases; unmatched junction nucleotides: 11. The CDR3 loop reads CATSPGRSSGTDTQYF. The CDR3 region has the DNA TGTGCCACCAGTCCTGGCCGTAGTAGCGGGACAGATACGCAGTATTTT.

This chain links TRBV29-1 with TRBJ2-7; no definite D call. Germline assignment: CDR1 SQVTM and CDR2 ANQGSEA. Between the trimmed V and J ends, which lost 2 bases and 2 bases, there was a span of 10 bases. The CDR3 runs 13 residues. For the CDR3, the DNA is TGCAGCGTTGAAAGTTACAGCACCTACGAGCAGTACTTC. Amino acids: CSVESYSTYEQYF.

This clonotype was seen many times. The chain combines TRBV20-1 with TRBJ1-2; D is ambiguous. V lost 1 base and J lost 4, with 16 bases in between. Per the germline V gene, CDR1 is DFQATT and CDR2 is SNEGSKA (reference sequence). The CDR3 is 15 amino acids. In nucleotides, the CDR3 is TGCAGTGCTAGAGTGAGATCTACCTTCTTCTATGGCTACACCTTC. Residues: CSARVRSTFFYGYTF.